The next 21 T cell receptor beta chains were all read from a single sample in a study of T cell repertoires in cytomegalovirus infection. Via MiXCR, TCRdb re-called the reads, giving one row per CDR3 protein. The table lists 630,000 or so distinct CDR3 sequences, 24% of them singletons, with roughly 8% in the top ten. The sequenced sample consisted of CD8+ T cells from PBMCs. The receptors originated from a human donor in good health (CMV status not recorded). Some clones in this sample may be carry-over from other donors' samples.

This clonotype was counted a few times. V usage is TRBV10-3 and J usage is TRBJ1-5; a possible D gene is TRBD1 (5 bases). Trimming left V 11 bases short and J 2 bases short, with 13 bases between. Germline V lookup: CDR1 ENHRY, CDR2 SYGVKD. The length of the CDR3 is 13 residues. The CDR3 is CAARGVGNQPQHF. As DNA, the CDR3 is TGTGCCGCCAGAGGGGTGGGCAATCAGCCCCAGCATTTT.

The sample holds many counts of this clonotype. This chain links TRBV7-2 with TRBJ1-6; 7 bases are shared with TRBD1. CDR1 and CDR2 (germline): SGHTA, FQGNSA. CDR3 size: 17 residues. The V segment lost 2 bases and the J segment 8 bases; nucleotides outside the gene matches: 12. The DNA of the CDR3 is TGTGCCAGCAGCTTAACCTATGAACAGGGGTGGGATTCACCCCTCCACTTT. Its translation: CASSLTYEQGWDSPLHF.

This sequence joins TRBV6-5 and TRBJ2-1; possibly TRBD2 for D (5 bases). V lost 0 bases to trimming and J lost 7 bases, with 25 bases between them. The V gene's germline CDR1 is MNHEY and CDR2 SVGAGI. This CDR3 spans 19 amino acids. CDR3 loop: CASSYSRATPSRELNEQFF. In DNA, the CDR3 is TGTGCCAGCAGTTACTCGAGGGCGACCCCCTCTCGGGAATTAAATGAGCAGTTCTTC.

J is TRBJ1-2 and V is TRBV29-1; D gene ambiguous. From germline, CDR1 is SQVTM and CDR2 ANQGSEA. The CDR3 loop spans 13 amino acids. V shed 2 bases and J shed 2 bases, with 9 bases lying between them. The CDR3 DNA is TGCAGCGTTGAATCGGCGGTCAACTATGGCTACACCTTC. It is translated as CSVESAVNYGYTF.

The rearrangement joins TRBV2 to TRBJ2-1; D tentatively reads TRBD1 or TRBD2 (6 bases each). This CDR3 contains 14 residues. V was pared by 1 base and J by 10 bases, with 14 bases between. CDR1 and CDR2 from the germline V gene are SNHLY and FYNNEI. CDR3 protein: CASSEDRGGTEQFF. For the CDR3, the DNA is TGTGCCAGCAGTGAAGATCGGGGCGGGACAGAGCAGTTCTTC.

CDR3 amino acids: CASSYGGTALYTF. The CDR3 DNA is TGTGCCAGCAGTTACGGGGGGACAGCTCTCTACACCTTC. This chain joins TRBV6-5 and TRBJ1-2, with 7 bases aligning to TRBD1. V trimming: 2 bases; J trimming: 10 bases; junction bases outside the gene matches: 7. The CDR3 consists of 13 residues. Germline lookup yields CDR1 MNHEY and CDR2 SVGAGI.

In this sample, this clonotype turned up once. The rearrangement links TRBV9 to TRBJ2-1; maybe TRBD1 (6 bases). Germline CDR1 reads SGDLS; CDR2 reads YYNGEE. This CDR3 has 18 residues. Trimming removed 0 bases at V and 6 bases at J, with 22 bases between. The CDR3 here is CASSVVPAGPLGANEQFF. CDR3 DNA: TGTGCCAGCAGCGTAGTCCCGGCAGGCCCACTGGGGGCCAATGAGCAGTTCTTC.

This clonotype was seen at least ten times. This sequence joins TRBV7-8 and TRBJ1-2, with D unresolved. Trimming stripped 1 base from V and 0 bases from J, with 9 bases between. CDR1 is SGHVS, CDR2 FQNEAQ, per germline. There are 15 residues in the CDR3. This CDR3 reads CASSLGPGANYGYTF. The CDR3 DNA reads TGTGCCAGCAGCTTAGGCCCAGGCGCTAACTATGGCTACACCTTC.

The sample holds many counts of this clonotype. The chain carries TRBV25-1 and TRBJ1-4, with 7 nucleotides matching TRBD1. The germline gives CDR1 MGHDK, CDR2 SYGVNS. Unmatched junction bases numbered 5, after V lost 0 bases and J lost 4 bases. This CDR3 has 16 residues. CDR3 bases: TGTGCCAGCAGTGAATATTTTCAGGGGGATAATGAAAAACTGTTTTTT. Protein: CASSEYFQGDNEKLFF.

The rearrangement links TRBV28 to TRBJ2-7; 8 bases line up with TRBD1. The CDR3 length is 15 residues. The germline V gene has CDR1 MDHEN and CDR2 SYDVKM. V lost 3 bases and J lost 3; bases outside the gene matches: 7. CDR3 nucleotides: TGTGCCAGCAGTTTTACCGGGACAGGTCTCTACGAGCAGTACGTC. Translating gives CASSFTGTGLYEQYV.

The rearrangement links TRBV5-5 to TRBJ1-5; D not resolved. V lost 0 bases and J lost 8, with 15 bases in between. This CDR3 has 15 amino acids. Germline CDR1 SGHKS, CDR2 YYEKEE (reference sequence). This CDR3 reads CASSLGRYEREPQHF. The CDR3 bases are TGTGCCAGCAGCTTGGGACGTTATGAGAGGGAGCCCCAGCATTTT.

This clonotype was detected a few times. The chain joins TRBV14 to TRBJ1-1, with 10 bases aligning to TRBD1. The germline gives CDR1 SGHDN, CDR2 FVKESK. CDR3 length: 12 amino acids. V lost 8 bases, J lost 7 bases, and 4 bases stayed unmatched. The CDR3 DNA sequence: TGTGCCAGCCGAGGACAGGGGGTTGAAGCTTTCTTT. Protein: CASRGQGVEAFF.

Ten or more counts support this clonotype. V gene TRBV11-2 combines with J gene TRBJ2-7; TRBD1 or TRBD2 may be the D gene (5 bases each). The CDR3 contains 13 residues. V lost 1 base, J lost 7 bases, and 11 bases lay in between. The V gene's germline CDR1 is SGHAT and CDR2 FQNNGV. CDR3 residues: CASSLGPGREQYV. For the CDR3, the DNA is TGTGCCAGCAGCTTAGGACCAGGGAGAGAGCAGTACGTC.

The table lists this clonotype with a few counts. This sequence joins TRBV7-9 and TRBJ1-1; the D gene is possibly TRBD1 (5 bases). In germline, CDR1 is SEHNR, CDR2 FQNEAQ (reference sequence). The CDR3 is made up of 16 amino acids. V lost 5 bases and J 5 bases, leaving 21 bases between the germline ends. The CDR3 region is CASSPVGGGIGTEAFF. The CDR3 DNA sequence: TGTGCCAGCAGCCCCGTTGGCGGGGGAATAGGGACTGAAGCTTTCTTT.

This clonotype was seen only a few times. CDR3 coding DNA: TGTGCCAGCAGCCAAGGCGGACAGGGTATGAACACTGAAGCTTTCTTT. Translation: CASSQGGQGMNTEAFF. This chain uses TRBV14 with TRBJ1-1; 8 nucleotides match TRBD1. The V segment lost 1 base and the J segment 0 bases; nucleotides outside the gene matches: 4. Germline V lookup: CDR1 SGHDN, CDR2 FVKESK. The CDR3 totals 16 residues.

Ten or more counts support this clonotype. CDR3 coding DNA: TGTGCCAGCAGCTGGTGGGACAGGGGTCTCGGAAACACTGAAGCTTTCTTT. It specifies CASSWWDRGLGNTEAFF. V gene TRBV7-2 combines with J gene TRBJ1-1; 10 bases agree with TRBD1. V was pared by 4 bases and J by 2 bases, with 10 bases of the junction left unmatched. The CDR3 extends over 17 amino acids. From germline, CDR1 is SGHTA and CDR2 FQGNSA.

This clonotype came up many times. The chain recombines TRBV27 with TRBJ2-2; weak D call: TRBD2 (7 bases). This CDR3 comprises 15 residues. CDR1 is MNHEY and CDR2 is SMNVEV in the germline V gene (reference sequence). The V and J ends lost 3 bases and 3 bases respectively, with 11 bases between them. CDR3 DNA: TGTGCCAGCAGTTTTGGGGGGGCCGACACCGGGGAGCTGTTTTTT. It translates to CASSFGGADTGELFF.

There are a few counts of this clonotype. V usage is TRBV27 and J usage is TRBJ2-1; D possibly uses TRBD1 or TRBD2 (6 bases each). V was shortened by 6 bases and J by 5 bases, with 14 bases between the two germline ends. The germline CDR1 and CDR2 sequences are MNHEY and SMNVEV (reference sequence). This CDR3 is built from 14 residues. The CDR3 bases are TGTGCCAGCAGGCCCGGGGGCCGCAACAATGAGCAGTTCTTC. This encodes CASRPGGRNNEQFF.

About this clonotype: Possible read error: a much larger clone is one base away. CDR3 bases: TGTGCCAGCATCTCTAGCGGGGACACAGATACGCAGTATTTT. Translated: CASISSGDTDTQYF. V is TRBV3-1 and J is TRBJ2-3; 9 bases map to TRBD2. V lost 7 bases, J lost 2 bases, and 4 bases stayed unmatched. The CDR3 covers 14 residues. Germline V gene lookup returns CDR1 LGHDT and CDR2 YNNKEL (reference sequence).

This clonotype was observed many times. The V call is TRBV29-1, the J call TRBJ1-2; a possible D gene is TRBD1 (5 bases). The V end was cut by 3 bases, the J end by 8 bases, with 10 bases between. The germline V gene encodes CDR1 SQVTM and CDR2 ANQGSEA. The CDR3 is 11 residues long. The CDR3 loop reads CSVESREGYTF. The CDR3 nucleotides are TGCAGCGTTGAGAGCAGGGAAGGCTACACCTTC.

Worth noting for this clonotype: Sequence at one end of the junction differs from germline and may be a read error. The genes are TRBV7-2 and TRBJ1-1; 8 bases are a match to TRBD1. CDR1 and CDR2 from the germline V gene are SGHTA and FQGNSA. This CDR3 contains 15 residues. DNA of the CDR3: TGTGCCAGCAGGCCTACGCAGGGGGCGCAAACTGAAGCTCTCTTT. This translates into CASRPTQGAQTEALF.